The 21 T cell receptor beta chains below come from one sample, sequenced in a study of blood T cell repertoires in COVID-19 (dated by TCRdb to about 2020). The library came from the immunoSEQ multiplex PCR assay. This is the immuneACCESS table as TCRdb keeps it, with only in-frame sequences that have V and J called. A part of the clones is gone; compared with another copy, unresolved V genes explain less than half, and the rest is unexplained. Present in this sample are under 200,000 clones, approximately 90% of which were seen just once. The ten largest account for approximately 0.56% of the sample. The sample was peripheral blood. The receptors originated from a man between 50 and 59 years old with acute or convalescent COVID-19.

The chain has TRBV7-8 and TRBJ2-1; D may be TRBD1 (5 bases). From germline, CDR1 is SGHVS and CDR2 FQNEAQ. The CDR3 totals 15 residues. The V gene lost 2 bases and the J gene lost 6 bases, with 14 bases spanning the gap. CDR3 sequence (DNA): TGTGCCAGCAGCTTACCCCTGCAGGGTGGCAATGAGCAGTTCTTC. Translation: CASSLPLQGGNEQFF. The variable domain in full, with the rest retrieved from reference TRBV7-8 and TRBJ2-1, is GAGVSQSPRYKVAKRGQDVALRCDPISGHVSLFWYQQALGQGPEFLTYFQNEAQLDKSGLPSDRFFAERPEGSVSTLKIQRTQQEDSAVYLCASSLPLQGGNEQFFGPGTRLTVL.

The rearrangement uses TRBV7-2 and TRBJ2-2, with D maybe TRBD1 (6 bases). CDR3 length: 15 amino acids. The germline gives CDR1 SGHTA, CDR2 FQGNSA. V gave up 5 bases and J gave up 6 bases, with 16 bases separating them. This chain's CDR3 is CASSRRPDRPGELFF. The CDR3 DNA reads TGTGCCAGCAGCCGCAGACCTGACAGGCCCGGGGAGCTGTTTTTT. The full variable domain, completed using reference TRBV7-2 and TRBJ2-2, is GAGVSQSPSNKVTEKGKDVELRCDPISGHTALYWYRQSLGQGLEFLIYFQGNSAPDKSGLPSDRFSAERTGGSVSTLTIQRTQQEDSAVYLCASSRRPDRPGELFFGEGSRLTVL.

J is TRBJ2-7 and V is TRBV5-6; tentatively, D is TRBD1 (5 bases). The ends were cut back, 0 bases at V and 5 bases at J, with 9 bases in the middle. This CDR3 spans 13 amino acids. Germline-derived CDR1 and CDR2 are SGHDT and YYEEEE. The CDR3 bases are TGTGCCAGCAGCTTGGGGGCAGGGAACGAGCAGTACTTC. Protein: CASSLGAGNEQYF.

The CDR3 is CASSYGQGLMDTQYF. The CDR3 bases are TGTGCCAGCAGTTACGGACAGGGCTTAATGGATACGCAGTATTTT. The V call is TRBV6-5, the J call TRBJ2-3, with 8 bases identical to TRBD1. The CDR3 is made up of 15 amino acids. Per the germline V gene, CDR1 is MNHEY and CDR2 is SVGAGI. V lost 2 bases to trimming and J lost 6 bases; unmatched junction nucleotides: 7.

The chain joins TRBV9 to TRBJ2-4; 11 bases are a match to TRBD2. This CDR3 region has 20 residues. V shed 3 bases and J 2 bases; nucleotides not matched to a gene: 16. Germline V gene data show CDR1 as SGDLS and CDR2 as YYNGEE. CDR3 nucleotide sequence: TGTGCCAGCAGCGAGCGGGGGGATTTAGCGGGAGGGGTTACCAAAAACATTCAGTACTTC. As protein: CASSERGDLAGGVTKNIQYF.

This sequence joins TRBV27 and TRBJ2-1; 8 bases line up with TRBD1. Losses at the gene ends were 9 bases for V and 6 bases for J; bases not matched to a gene: 13. Per germline, CDR1 MNHEY and CDR2 SMNVEV (reference sequence). The CDR3 runs 15 residues. This CDR3 is CASMIRGPGGNEQFF. CDR3 sequence (DNA): TGTGCCAGTATGATCAGGGGGCCTGGTGGCAATGAGCAGTTCTTC.

This clone was seen once. The V gene is TRBV28, the J gene TRBJ2-1; the match to TRBD2 covers 8 bases. Germline V gene lookup returns CDR1 MDHEN and CDR2 SYDVKM. V dropped 9 bases and J dropped 0; count of bases not matched to a gene: 4. The length of the CDR3 is 14 residues. CDR3 nucleotide sequence: TGTGCCAGTACAAGCGGGAGCTCCTACAATGAGCAGTTCTTC. It specifies CASTSGSSYNEQFF.

The chain employs TRBV19 and TRBJ2-7; 8 positions agree with TRBD1. With 5 bases clipped from V and 3 bases from J, the junction kept 3 bases outside the gene matches. CDR3 size: 13 residues. CDR1 is LNHDA, CDR2 SQIVND, per germline (reference sequence). The CDR3 DNA reads as TGTGCCAGTAGTTTTGGACAGGGCTACGAGCAGTACTTC. It specifies CASSFGQGYEQYF. The full variable domain, rest sourced from reference TRBV19 and TRBJ2-7, is DGGITQSPKYLFRKEGQNVTLSCEQNLNHDAMYWYRQDPGQGLRLIYYSQIVNDFQKGDIAEGYSVSREKKESFPLTVTSAQKNPTAFYLCASSFGQGYEQYFGPGTRLTVT.

The chain is built from TRBV7-2 and TRBJ2-3; D is unclear. Germline loops: CDR1 SGHTA, CDR2 FQGNSA. Trimming pared 3 bases from V and 0 bases from J, leaving 7 bases between. The CDR3 runs 14 residues. CDR3 DNA: TGTGCCAGCAGCTTTGCGTCGAGCACAGATACGCAGTATTTT. This translates into CASSFASSTDTQYF.

This rearrangement joins TRBV7-2 to TRBJ1-6; D is ambiguous. The CDR3 has 16 residues. Germline V gene sequence: CDR1 SGHTA, CDR2 FQGNSA. The V end lost 1 base, the J end lost 8 bases, and 15 bases lay between the germline ends. The CDR3 reads CASSLVKLQRHSPLHF. CDR3 in DNA: TGTGCCAGCAGCTTAGTAAAATTACAGAGACATTCACCCCTCCACTTT.

The rearrangement links TRBV11-2 to TRBJ2-5; 7 nucleotides line up with TRBD1. V was pared by 6 bases and J by 2 bases, with 6 bases of the junction left unmatched. This CDR3 contains 14 residues. CDR1 SGHAT and CDR2 FQNNGV come from the germline V gene. CDR3: CASRGGLKQETQYF. DNA of the CDR3: TGTGCCAGCAGAGGGGGCTTGAAACAAGAGACCCAGTACTTC.

J is TRBJ2-2 and V is TRBV7-2; 12 nucleotides align to TRBD1. The CDR3 length is 19 residues. With V trimmed by 5 bases and J by 0 bases, 10 bases remained unmatched. Germline CDR1 reads SGHTA; CDR2 reads FQGNSA. CDR3 protein: CASSPGTGGQTPNTGELFF. Here the CDR3 DNA reads TGTGCCAGCAGCCCCGGGACAGGGGGCCAAACGCCGAACACCGGGGAGCTGTTTTTT.

The CDR3 DNA reads TGTGCCAGTAGTATTGTGGCGGGAGGGCCTCCGGGCAATGAGCAGTTCTTC. Its translation is CASSIVAGGPPGNEQFF. The chain recombines TRBV19 with TRBJ2-1; TRBD2 agrees at 9 bases. CDR3 length equals 17 residues. The germline V gene encodes CDR1 LNHDA and CDR2 SQIVND (reference sequence). The J segment lost 6 bases and the V segment lost 3 bases, leaving 12 bases of the junction unmatched.

The chain employs TRBV5-1 and TRBJ1-2; 9 bases are shared with TRBD1. J lost 4 bases, V lost 4 bases, and 5 bases had no gene match. Germline-derived CDR1 and CDR2 are SGHRS and YFSETQ. The CDR3 runs to 14 residues. Here the CDR3 reads CASSSGQGIYGYTF. The CDR3 bases are TGCGCCAGCAGCAGCGGACAGGGGATCTATGGCTACACCTTC.

The gene calls are TRBV30 and TRBJ1-2; D gene unclear. The V gene lost 5 bases and the J gene lost 8 bases, with 15 bases spanning the gap. Germline CDR1 reads GTSNPN; CDR2 reads SVGIG (reference sequence). The CDR3 length is 12 residues. The CDR3 nucleotides are TGTGCCTGGGAAGAAATAACTGAGGGCTACACCTTC. Translated, it gives CAWEEITEGYTF. Full variable domain (outside the CDR3, taken from reference TRBV30 and TRBJ1-2): SQTIHQWPATLVQPVGSPLSLECTVEGTSNPNLYWYRQAAGRGLQLLFYSVGIGQISSEVPQNLSASRPQDRQFILSSKKLLLSDSGFYLCAWEEITEGYTFGSGTRLTVV.

J is TRBJ1-4 and V is TRBV6-5; 7 bases are a match to TRBD1. J gave up 7 bases and V 4 bases, and 6 bases lay outside the gene matches. Looked up from germline, CDR1 is MNHEY and CDR2 is SVGAGI. The CDR3 is 14 amino acids. The chain's CDR3 is CASSLGTASEKLFF. The CDR3 DNA reads TGTGCCAGCAGTTTGGGGACAGCCAGTGAAAAACTGTTTTTT.

The chain joins TRBV29-1 to TRBJ1-2; tentatively, D is TRBD1 (6 bases). Between the trimmed V and J ends, which lost 4 bases and 3 bases, there was a span of 12 bases. This CDR3 is 13 amino acids long. Germline V gives CDR1 SQVTM, CDR2 ANQGSEA. CDR3 nucleotide sequence: TGCAGCGTTGTAGGGGGTTCTTACTATGGCTACACCTTC. Protein sequence: CSVVGGSYYGYTF.

The gene calls are TRBV11-2 and TRBJ2-2; 8 bases match TRBD2. CDR3 length equals 15 residues. V shed 10 bases, J shed 0 bases, and the junction held 7 bases outside the gene matches. From germline, CDR1 is SGHAT and CDR2 FQNNGV. CDR3 amino acids: CATKPGGANTGELFF. The CDR3 coding sequence is TGTGCCACCAAGCCCGGGGGGGCGAACACCGGGGAGCTGTTTTTT.

The genes are TRBV6-2 or TRBV6-3 and TRBJ1-2; unclear D gene. V lost 6 bases to trimming and J lost 4 bases, with 12 bases between them. CDR1 is MNHEY, CDR2 SVGEGT, per germline. The CDR3 contains 13 residues. CDR3 loop: CASSTGRGYGYTF. CDR3 nucleotides: TGTGCCAGCAGCACTGGACGGGGCTATGGCTACACCTTC.

This clone was recorded only once. V gene TRBV5-5 combines with J gene TRBJ2-2; TRBD1 agrees at 7 bases. The CDR3 spans 14 residues. Germline CDR1 is SGHKS and CDR2 is YYEKEE (reference sequence). Unmatched junction bases numbered 4, after V lost 4 bases and J lost 4 bases. The CDR3 sequence is CASSTGQSTGELFF. Here the CDR3 DNA reads TGTGCCAGCAGCACGGGACAGTCCACCGGGGAGCTGTTTTTT.

A single count supports this clone. The chain is built from TRBV28 and TRBJ2-7; D is ambiguous. This CDR3 is built from 14 residues. Trimming removed 6 bases from V and 0 bases from J, with 12 bases in between. From germline, CDR1 is MDHEN and CDR2 SYDVKM. This chain's CDR3 is CASRAMGLSYEQYF. The CDR3 DNA reads as TGTGCCAGCAGGGCGATGGGCCTCTCCTACGAGCAGTACTTC.